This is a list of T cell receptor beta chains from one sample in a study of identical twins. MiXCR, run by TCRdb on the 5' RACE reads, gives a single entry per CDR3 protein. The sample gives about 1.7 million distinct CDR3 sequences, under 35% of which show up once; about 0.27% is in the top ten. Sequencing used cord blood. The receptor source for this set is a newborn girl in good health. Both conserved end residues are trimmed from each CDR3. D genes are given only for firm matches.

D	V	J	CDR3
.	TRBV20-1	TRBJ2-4	SAQTGENIQY
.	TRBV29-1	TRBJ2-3	SAGPFQEDTQY
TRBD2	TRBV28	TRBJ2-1	ASSYPLAGGAETQF
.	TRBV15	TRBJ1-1	ATSGLGVNTEAF
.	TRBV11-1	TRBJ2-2	ASSPGETKRELF
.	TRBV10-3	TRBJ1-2	AISDLLRAANYGYT
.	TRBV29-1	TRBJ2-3	SVDRRPNTDTQY
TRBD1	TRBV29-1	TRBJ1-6	SVRWDRGPSPPH
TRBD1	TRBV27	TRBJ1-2	ASSLPDRGPLNYGYT
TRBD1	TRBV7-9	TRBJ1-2	AGSLQGYYGYT
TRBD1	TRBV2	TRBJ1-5	ASTLGQRNQPQH
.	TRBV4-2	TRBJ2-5	ASSQGSGLATQETQY
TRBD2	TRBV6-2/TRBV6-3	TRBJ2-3	TSSYPGLAPADTQY
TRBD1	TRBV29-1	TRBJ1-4	SVAEYRDRLF
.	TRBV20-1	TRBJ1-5	SASKGISNQPQH
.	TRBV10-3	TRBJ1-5	AISETKQGVGNQPQH
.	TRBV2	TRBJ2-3	ASSLLRGAPTDTQY
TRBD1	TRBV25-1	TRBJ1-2	ASSGQGGYT
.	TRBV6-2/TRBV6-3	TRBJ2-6	ASRPGNSGANVLT
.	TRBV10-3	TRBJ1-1	AISGGRTNTEAF
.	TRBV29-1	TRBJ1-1	SVAGRGGSTEAF
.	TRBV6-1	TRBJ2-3	ASSVSSRNTDTQY
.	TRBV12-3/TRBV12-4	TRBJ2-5	ASSLEPPRETQY
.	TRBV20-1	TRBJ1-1	SARPYRENTEAF
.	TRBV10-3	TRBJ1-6	AISVGDNSPLH
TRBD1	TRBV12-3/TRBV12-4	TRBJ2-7	ASSFRAGGSYEQY
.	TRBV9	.	ASSVWTGGREQF
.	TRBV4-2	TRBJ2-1	ASSQEAGSELYNEQF